The entry below describes one T cell receptor (beta chain). Antigen unknown. This CDR3 is 15 amino acids long. Between the trimmed V and J ends, which lost 0 bases and 1 base, there was a span of 12 bases. From germline, CDR1 is DFQATT and CDR2 SNEGSKA (reference sequence). This sample was taken from a study of blood T cells in healthy people across ages. Study outcomes and limitations: CMV status of donors was not determined, possibly confounding expanded clonotype changes.

PCR was performed a second time for roughly 6 to 12 cycles using a sample-barcoded 5' primer and a J-beta primer mix. All cDNA molecules were each tagged by a template-switch adaptor with 12 random nucleotides. Each sample provided no less than 2.5 million CDR3-containing paired-end reads. TCRdb analysed the 5' RACE reads with MiXCR anew, one entry per CDR3 protein. This table holds some 900,000 distinct CDR3 sequences, about 44% found once. This sequence originates from a man aged 30 to 45 in good health. The sequenced material came from blood. The chain employs TRBV20-1 and TRBJ2-5; tentative D call: TRBD1 (5 bases). The CDR3 protein is CSARDRVTAQETQYF. CDR3 bases: TGCAGTGCTAGAGATCGGGTGACAGCCCAAGAGACCCAGTACTTC.